This T cell receptor beta chain was identified in a study of T cell responses to AZD1222 COVID-19 vaccine. TCRdb's table, derived via immunoSEQ multiplex PCR, lists solely in-frame clones and lacks some. In the table there are 90,000 to 150,000 clones, 88% of which are singletons. As to this clone: This sample includes further DNA sequences coding for the same CDR3.

The CDR3 extends over 13 amino acids. The germline V and J ends were trimmed by 1 base and 1 base, with 4 bases remaining between them. This clonotype was obtained from an adult who received the AZD1222 COVID-19 vaccine. The chain is built from TRBV12-3 or TRBV12-4 and TRBJ1-1; D gene ambiguous. The material was peripheral blood, obtained 28 days after the second AZD1222 dose. CDR3 sequence reads: CASSLGENTEAFF. As DNA, the CDR3 is TGTGCCAGCAGTTTAGGAGAGAACACTGAAGCTTTCTTT.